This T cell receptor (beta chain) emerged from a study of CD8+ T cells in alopecia areata. General study findings and limits: An increase in clonality over normal scalp was evident in lesional scalp, especially alopecia totalis/universalis. Patients displayed less clarity in TCR sharing than mice, a finding possibly related to HLA. Scalp samples also contribute reads from the resident alphabeta T cells found in normal skin.

Lesional scalp punch biopsies and peripheral blood were collected from alopecia areata patients. Once RNA had been extracted, it was reverse transcribed into cDNA to act as the sequencing template. Method: immunoSEQ multiplex PCR; TCRdb's copy keeps in-frame clones and lacks some. This sample yields approximately 120,000 clones, of which about 46% are seen a single time; about 11% belongs to the top ten. CDR1 is MNHEY, CDR2 SVGAGI, per germline. The CDR3 consists of 12 residues. Between the trimmed V and J ends, which lost 2 bases and 6 bases, there was a span of 8 bases. For this clone: Its antigen is unknown.

This sequence joins TRBV6-5 and TRBJ2-7; D is ambiguous. Sequencing input: NKG2D-low CD8+ T cells sorted from blood. The receptor comes from a human donor with alopecia areata. In DNA form, the CDR3 reads TGTGCCAGCAGTTACGTAAATGGCGAGCAGTACTTC. It encodes CASSYVNGEQYF.